This T cell receptor (beta chain) was obtained from a study of shared clonotypes between healthy human individuals. Study results and limitations: The sampled material consisted only of blood, and tissue repertoires are likely to differ. In contrast to clonotypes shared by all four donors, non-shared clonotypes had lower generation probabilities.

Sorted-subset replicate PCR reactions contained roughly 200 ng DNA, corresponding to about 30,000 T cell genomes. The assay was immunoSEQ multiplex PCR, and TCRdb's table has in-frame clones only and misses some. The data contain 150,000 to 200,000 clones, 90% to 95% of them singletons. Details on this clone: Its target is unknown.

The clonotype comes from a woman between 25 and 40 years old in good health. The sequencing input was naive CD4+ T cells sorted from blood. Subset here: CD45RA+ positively selected.

The CDR3 DNA is TGTGCCAGCTCGGGACAGACGAGCTCCTACGAGCAGTACTTC. This codes for CASSGQTSSYEQYF. This chain joins TRBV6-5 and TRBJ2-7, with 7 positions matching TRBD1. Losses at the gene ends were 8 bases for V and 0 bases for J; bases not matched to a gene: 7. This CDR3 region has 14 residues. Germline assignment: CDR1 MNHEY and CDR2 SVGAGI.